Listed here are 14 T cell receptor beta chains from one sample, sequenced in a study of identical twins. Using its own MiXCR run on the 5' RACE reads, TCRdb lists one record per CDR3 protein. The sample has 150,000 or so distinct CDR3 sequences; around 3.5% are singletons. The sequencing sample was made of memory T cells sorted from blood. These receptor sequences come from a man in his late teens or twenties in good health.

This clonotype was recorded at least ten times. The chain recombines TRBV6-2 or TRBV6-3 with TRBJ1-1; D is unresolved. V was clipped by 7 bases and J by 0 bases, with 9 bases between them. From germline, CDR1 is MNHEY and CDR2 SVGEGT. This CDR3 contains 13 residues. The CDR3 loop reads CASNWQMNTEAFF. CDR3 coding DNA: TGTGCCAGCAATTGGCAGATGAACACTGAAGCTTTCTTT.

In this sample, this clonotype turned up many times. The chain couples TRBV7-3 to TRBJ2-1, with 10 bases aligning to TRBD2. CDR3 size: 17 residues. Per the germline V gene, CDR1 is SGHTA and CDR2 is FQGTGA. V lost 1 base and J lost 3; bases outside the gene matches: 6. The CDR3 DNA is TGTGCCAGCAGCTTAAACCCTAGCGGGAGTGTCTACAATGAGCAGTTCTTC. Translation: CASSLNPSGSVYNEQFF.

In this sample, this clonotype turned up many times. The chain couples TRBV7-9 to TRBJ1-1; D not certain. Trimming shortened V by 4 bases and J by 10 bases, and 16 bases separated the two germline ends. CDR3 size: 13 residues. Germline values: CDR1 SEHNR, CDR2 FQNEAQ (reference sequence). The CDR3: CASSSDTQGRAFF. CDR3 nucleotide sequence: TGTGCCAGCAGCTCAGATACTCAAGGACGAGCTTTCTTT. The entire variable domain, with the rest obtained from reference TRBV7-9 and TRBJ1-1, is as follows: DTGVSQNPRHKITKRGQNVTFRCDPISEHNRLYWYRQTLGQGPEFLTYFQNEAQLEKSRLLSDRFSAERPKGSFSTLEIQRTEQGDSAMYLCASSSDTQGRAFFGQGTRLTVV.

This clonotype was picked up many times. The chain carries TRBV2 and TRBJ2-1, with TRBD2 matching 14 bases. The J segment lost 10 bases and the V segment lost 6 bases, leaving 8 bases of the junction unmatched. Germline V gene lookup returns CDR1 SNHLY and CDR2 FYNNEI. The CDR3 contains 15 residues. Written as DNA, the CDR3 is TGTGCCAGCAGAGGCGGGACTAGCGGGAGCAGCGAGCAGTTCTTC. This codes for CASRGGTSGSSEQFF.

This clonotype was seen ten or more times. This chain links TRBV12-3 or TRBV12-4 with TRBJ2-7; no clear D gene. The ends were cut back, 1 base at V and 6 bases at J, with 4 bases in the middle. The CDR3 length is 11 residues. The CDR3 loop is CASSLGFEQYF. The DNA of the CDR3 is TGTGCCAGCAGTTTAGGCTTCGAGCAGTACTTC.

This clonotype occurred many times. V and J are TRBV11-2 and TRBJ2-3; D might be TRBD2 (5 bases). This CDR3 is 16 amino acids long. V was clipped by 1 base and J by 2 bases, with 13 bases between them. The germline V gene encodes CDR1 SGHAT and CDR2 FQNNGV. The CDR3 DNA is TGTGCCAGCAGCTTAGGAGGTCAGCGGATCACAGATACGCAGTATTTT. Translated: CASSLGGQRITDTQYF.

At least ten counts were recorded for this clonotype. The genes are TRBV7-9 and TRBJ2-2; the D is unclear. Trimming left V 5 bases short and J 6 bases short, with 10 bases between. Germline V CDR1 and CDR2: SEHNR, FQNEAQ (reference sequence). The length of the CDR3 is 13 residues. DNA for the CDR3: TGTGCCAGCAGCCCTCCGGCGTCCGGGGAGCTGTTTTTT. This gives the protein CASSPPASGELFF.

This clonotype was recorded many times. This chain connects TRBV14 to TRBJ2-2; D is ambiguous. Germline values: CDR1 SGHDN, CDR2 FVKESK. The CDR3 length is 16 residues. V shed 1 base and J shed 2 bases, with 11 bases lying between them. DNA for the CDR3: TGTGCCAGCAGCCAAGTGGCAGTCATCAACACCGGGGAGCTGTTTTTT. Its protein product is CASSQVAVINTGELFF.

This clonotype was seen repeatedly, ten times or more. This chain joins TRBV5-6 and TRBJ1-2; a weak D match, TRBD1 (6 bases). The CDR3 runs to 16 residues. V was clipped by 3 bases and J by 2 bases, with 17 bases between them. Germline V gene lookup returns CDR1 SGHDT and CDR2 YYEEEE. The DNA for the CDR3 is TGTGCCAGCAGCTATGGAGCAGGGGTTCAAAACTATGGCTACACCTTC. It yields the protein CASSYGAGVQNYGYTF.

This clonotype showed up many times. The chain uses TRBV29-1 and TRBJ1-3; maybe TRBD1 (6 bases). Germline CDR1 and CDR2: SQVTM and ANQGSEA. Trimming stripped 5 bases from V and 0 bases from J, with 14 bases between. This CDR3 has 15 residues. CDR3 loop: CSVYATGPSGNTIYF. The CDR3 bases are TGCAGCGTTTACGCGACAGGACCCTCTGGAAACACCATATATTTT.

This clonotype was recorded many times. The rearrangement uses TRBV10-3 and TRBJ1-6; D gene unclear. Germline loops: CDR1 ENHRY, CDR2 SYGVKD. Trimming shortened V by 0 bases and J by 5 bases, and 11 bases separated the two germline ends. This CDR3 is built from 16 residues. The CDR3 region has the DNA TGTGCCATCAGTGAGTCTCCCAGAGGAAATAATTCACCCCTCCACTTT. Translated: CAISESPRGNNSPLHF.

This clonotype was observed at least ten times. The rearrangement joins TRBV6-1 to TRBJ1-1; D gene uncertain. V was clipped by 7 bases and J by 4 bases, with 16 bases between them. This CDR3 is built from 14 residues. Germline CDR1 reads MNHNS; CDR2 reads SASEGT. Written as DNA, the CDR3 is TGTGCCAGCACCCTCTACAACATCGGCACTGAAGCTTTCTTT. This encodes CASTLYNIGTEAFF.

This clonotype was counted many times. As DNA, the CDR3 is TGTGCCAGCAGCCATGCCGGGACCGGCCATAATGAAAAACTGTTTTTT. It specifies CASSHAGTGHNEKLFF. The gene calls are TRBV3-1 and TRBJ1-4, with D possibly TRBD1 on 5 matching bases. The CDR3 is 16 residues long. In germline, CDR1 is LGHDT, CDR2 YNNKEL (reference sequence). V was pared by 3 bases and J by 4 bases, with 15 bases between.

This clonotype was recorded many times. The chain joins TRBV4-3 to TRBJ2-1; D remains unclear. Germline V CDR1 and CDR2: LGHNA, YSLEER. V dropped 8 bases and J dropped 10 bases, with 18 bases sitting between them. CDR3 size: 13 residues. The CDR3 bases are TGCGCCAGCGCCTTCCAGCGACATCCCGAGCAGTTCTTC. This codes for CASAFQRHPEQFF.